The rows below give T cell receptor beta chains drawn from one sample of a study of identical twins. MiXCR was run by TCRdb on the 5' RACE reads, yielding one entry per CDR3 protein. The repertoire has about 720,000 distinct CDR3 sequences, around a sixth of them found once; the top ten carry roughly 13%. In addition, the sample was reused for a study of T cells expressing NK-cell markers.

Sequenced input: PBMCs. The receptors were gathered from a young woman in good health. CDR3s include the opening cysteine and the closing phenylalanine or tryptophan. D genes are given only for firm matches. Size values are once, few and many counts, or a class for expanded clones, and some rows have none.

J	D	V	size	CDR3	DNA
TRBJ2-1	.	TRBV10-3	few	CAISPGRGNEQFF	TGTGCCATCAGTCCGGGGAGGGGGAATGAGCAGTTCTTC
TRBJ2-7	.	TRBV10-3	.	CAMAREVSYEQYF	TGTGCCATGGCCAGGGAAGTCTCCTACGAGCAGTACTTC
TRBJ2-3	.	TRBV30	few	CAWCLSRSTDTQYF	TGTGCCTGGTGTCTGAGCCGGAGCACAGATACGCAGTATTTT
TRBJ2-3	TRBD2	TRBV7-6	.	CASSLISAGGISTDTQYF	TGTGCCAGCAGCTTAATATCAGCGGGAGGAATAAGCACAGATACGCAGTATTTT
TRBJ1-2	TRBD1	TRBV3-1	.	CASRYQGARGYTF	TGTGCCAGCAGGTACCAGGGGGCTAGGGGCTACACCTTC
TRBJ2-7	TRBD2	TRBV6-2/TRBV6-3	.	CASSHSGGREQYF	TGTGCCAGCAGCCACAGCGGGGGAAGGGAGCAGTACTTC
TRBJ1-1	TRBD1	TRBV20-1	.	CSARPRTGGTEAFF	TGCAGTGCTAGACCCAGGACAGGGGGCACTGAAGCTTTCTTT
TRBJ2-5	TRBD2	TRBV15	.	CATSRPGLAGEGETQYF	TGTGCCACCAGCAGGCCGGGACTAGCGGGAGAGGGAGAGACCCAGTACTTC
TRBJ2-4	.	TRBV3-1	.	CASSQGGSNIQYF	TGTGCCAGCAGCCAAGGCGGTTCAAACATTCAGTACTTC
TRBJ2-4	.	TRBV30	few	CAWEPGAAKNIQYF	TGTGCCTGGGAACCAGGGGCGGCCAAAAACATTCAGTACTTC
TRBJ1-1	.	TRBV5-6	many	CASSLEGGRRTEAFF	TGTGCCAGCAGCTTGGAGGGGGGCCGGAGGACTGAAGCTTTCTTT
TRBJ2-2	.	TRBV6-5	.	CASARRTGELFF	TGTGCCAGCGCTCGGCGGACCGGGGAGCTGTTTTTT
TRBJ2-3	.	TRBV5-1	.	CASSIRPGDTQYF	TGCGCCAGCAGCATCCGCCCAGGGGATACGCAGTATTTT
TRBJ2-1	TRBD2	TRBV7-6	few	CASSPRVGTSSYNEQFF	TGTGCCAGCAGCCCCAGGGTTGGGACTAGCTCCTACAATGAGCAGTTCTTC
TRBJ2-2	.	TRBV5-1	many	CASSLPSGNTGELFF	TGTGCCAGCAGCTTACCAAGTGGGAACACCGGGGAGCTGTTTTTT
TRBJ2-7	TRBD2	TRBV20-1	.	CSAASLAGGLSYEQYF	TGCAGTGCCGCCAGCTTAGCGGGAGGCCTCTCCTACGAGCAGTACTTC
TRBJ2-4	.	TRBV5-1	.	CASSPGDTQNIQYF	TGCGCCAGCAGCCCGGGGGACACTCAAAACATTCAGTACTTC
TRBJ2-1	.	TRBV10-1	.	CASSEKADLYNEQFF	TGCGCCAGCAGTGAGAAGGCGGACCTCTACAATGAGCAGTTCTTC
TRBJ2-2	TRBD2	TRBV10-3	.	CAATSGLGINGELFF	TGTGCCGCGACTAGCGGACTCGGGATTAACGGGGAGCTGTTTTTT
TRBJ1-5	.	TRBV5-1	.	CASSLDRDSNQPQHF	TGCGCCAGCAGCTTGGACAGGGATTCCAATCAGCCCCAGCATTTT
TRBJ2-3	.	TRBV5-1	few	CASSWPGLRSADTQYF	TGCGCCAGCAGCTGGCCAGGGTTAAGGTCGGCAGATACGCAGTATTTT
TRBJ1-1	.	TRBV29-1	.	CSVGGARDSAFF	TGCAGCGTTGGGGGGGCCCGGGACTCGGCTTTCTTT
TRBJ2-1	.	TRBV14	.	CASSPGTQGFF	TGTGCCAGCAGCCCCGGGACCCAGGGGTTCTTC
TRBJ2-1	.	TRBV7-8	.	CASSLVYQRGGFNEQFF	TGTGCCAGCAGCTTAGTTTACCAAAGAGGGGGGTTCAATGAGCAGTTCTTC
TRBJ2-1	TRBD2	TRBV7-6	few	CASSLAWTSGGGNNEQFF	TGTGCCAGCAGCTTAGCCTGGACTAGCGGGGGGGGGAACAATGAGCAGTTCTTC
TRBJ1-1	.	TRBV3-1	few	CASSGYRVGTEAFF	TGTGCCAGCAGCGGCTACAGGGTAGGCACTGAAGCTTTCTTT
TRBJ2-1	.	TRBV10-2	.	CASSESEGGIYHEQFF	TGCGCCAGCAGTGAGTCGGAGGGTGGGATATACCATGAGCAGTTCTTC
TRBJ1-1	.	TRBV6-6	few	CATIRGTEAFF	TGTGCCACTATCAGGGGCACTGAAGCTTTCTTT
TRBJ2-7	TRBD2	TRBV6-5	.	CASSHSGLADYEQYF	TGTGCCAGCAGTCACTCTGGACTAGCGGACTACGAGCAGTACTTC
TRBJ2-5	TRBD2	TRBV12-3/TRBV12-4	few	CASNSGILETQYF	TGTGCCAGCAATAGCGGGATACTGGAGACCCAGTACTTC
TRBJ2-3	TRBD1	TRBV29-1	few	CSVIRGQRSTDTQYF	TGCAGCGTGATCCGGGGACAGCGAAGCACAGATACGCAGTATTTT
TRBJ2-7	.	TRBV6-5	.	CASSYFGRGEGEQYF	TGTGCCAGCAGTTACTTTGGGAGGGGGGAGGGCGAGCAGTACTTC
TRBJ1-2	.	TRBV12-3/TRBV12-4	many	CASSYGGFAYGYTF	TGTGCCAGCAGTTACGGGGGATTTGCTTATGGCTACACCTTC
TRBJ2-1	.	TRBV7-9	once	CASSLFFHEQFF	TGTGCCAGCAGCTTATTTTTTCATGAGCAGTTCTTC
TRBJ2-7	TRBD2	TRBV5-1	few	CASSLEGTSGDSPYEQYF	TGCGCCAGCAGCTTGGAGGGGACTAGCGGGGACTCACCCTACGAGCAGTACTTC
TRBJ1-4	TRBD1	TRBV20-1	.	CSARSSTGYNEKLFF	TGCAGTGCTAGATCGTCGACAGGGTATAATGAAAAACTGTTTTTT
TRBJ2-2	TRBD2	TRBV5-4	.	CAISGSRNTGELFF	TGTGCGATTAGCGGGAGTCGGAACACCGGGGAGCTGTTTTTT
TRBJ2-3	TRBD2	TRBV20-1	few	CSAVGTSGATDTQYF	TGCAGTGCGGTCGGGACTAGCGGGGCGACAGATACGCAGTATTTT
TRBJ1-6	TRBD1	TRBV20-1	few	CSAPRDRASTSPLHF	TGCAGTGCGCCCCGGGACAGGGCTTCTACTTCACCCCTCCACTTT
TRBJ2-1	.	TRBV2	.	CASSATSSYNEQFF	TGTGCCAGCAGCGCTACAAGCTCCTACAATGAGCAGTTCTTC
TRBJ1-1	.	TRBV12-3/TRBV12-4	few	CASSFEGGNTEAFF	TGTGCCAGCAGTTTCGAGGGGGGGAACACTGAAGCTTTCTTT
TRBJ2-7	.	TRBV6-1	.	CASRDGNSYEQYF	TGTGCCAGCCGGGACGGAAACTCCTACGAGCAGTACTTC
TRBJ2-3	.	TRBV5-1	many	CASSLGQLSTDTQYF	TGCGCCAGCAGCCTCGGACAGCTCAGCACAGATACGCAGTATTTT
TRBJ2-7	TRBD2	TRBV14	many	CASSQGLAGGYEQYF	TGTGCCAGCAGCCAGGGACTAGCGGGGGGCTACGAGCAGTACTTC
TRBJ2-3	TRBD1	TRBV12-3/TRBV12-4	few	CASHGTGGRDTQYF	TGTGCCAGCCATGGGACAGGGGGACGGGATACGCAGTATTTT
TRBJ2-1	TRBD2	TRBV4-3	.	CASSLQRGSYNEQFF	TGCGCCAGCAGCCTTCAGCGGGGTTCCTACAATGAGCAGTTCTTC
TRBJ2-7	.	TRBV7-6	few	CASSPGYHEQYF	TGTGCCAGCAGCCCAGGGTACCACGAGCAGTACTTC
TRBJ2-1	TRBD2	TRBV6-5	few	CASSSGSGIFDEQFF	TGTGCCAGCAGTTCGGGAAGCGGGATTTTCGATGAGCAGTTCTTC
TRBJ2-5	.	TRBV6-5	.	CASSPSKETQYF	TGTGCCAGCAGTCCTTCTAAGGAGACCCAGTACTTC